This T cell receptor beta chain was captured by sequencing in a study of cytomegalovirus exposure and HLA in healthy donors. Overall study results and limits: Relative to equally common others, HLA-associated TCR beta chains showed greater clonal expansion in a later analysis. For most TCR beta V segments, an earlier analysis put the productive rate at about 90% or about 30% of the time. A later analysis appeared to link common viral pathogens to several of the most significant clusters.

The V gene lost 2 bases and the J gene lost 8 bases, with 9 bases spanning the gap. Germline CDR1 reads DFQATT; CDR2 reads SNEGSKA (reference sequence). This CDR3 has 11 amino acids. Concerning this clone itself: The antigen is undetermined.

The PCR ran on 60 Vbeta and 13 Jbeta primers. The table came from immunoSEQ multiplex PCR; TCRdb's copy has only in-frame clones and leaves some out. This table holds about 130,000 clones. Healthy bone marrow donors supplied every sample. Sequencing was carried out using PBMCs. This TCR derives from a young man in good health and CMV-seronegative. This chain links TRBV20-1 with TRBJ1-1; D is possibly TRBD1 (5 bases). CDR3 region: CSARLGREAFF. The CDR3 nucleotides are TGCAGTGCTAGACTGGGGCGGGAAGCTTTCTTT.